Sequencing of this T cell receptor beta chain was carried out in a study of T cell responses to AZD1222 COVID-19 vaccine. General study findings and limits: Reportedly, nearly half the spike-specific TCRs target unmutated variant regions. Recipients of AZD1222 seropositive at baseline numbered only 6 or 7.

Assay used: immunoSEQ multiplex PCR; TCRdb lists only in-frame clones, some missing. The sample has under 95,000 clones, around nine tenths seen once; the top ten hold around 7%. Investigators merged groups given second doses at roughly 4 or roughly 12 weeks. Germline V gives CDR1 MNHEY, CDR2 SMNVEV (reference sequence). V was shortened by 5 bases and J by 4 bases, with 17 bases between the two germline ends. The CDR3 is made up of 16 amino acids. With regard to this clone: What it binds is unknown.

The sequence derives from an adult who received the AZD1222 COVID-19 vaccine. This sample comprised peripheral blood, obtained 28 days after the second AZD1222 dose. The chain recombines TRBV27 with TRBJ1-4; tentatively, D is TRBD1 (5 bases). CDR3 region: CASSPVWGTDNEKLFF. DNA of the CDR3: TGTGCCAGCAGTCCTGTGTGGGGGACGGATAATGAAAAACTGTTTTTT.